These 30 T cell receptor beta chains were sequenced from one sample in a study of T cells after posttransplantation cyclophosphamide. The data were produced by immunoSEQ multiplex PCR, yet TCRdb's version contains in-frame clones alone and is incomplete. The sample holds tens of thousands of clones, and no clone turns up only once. Sample: PBMCs. Receptors were obtained from a man aged 40-55 years in good health, CMV-negative, and a related stem cell transplant donor.

The J gene is TRBJ2-5, the V gene TRBV6-4; 9 bases match TRBD1. The DNA matches TRBJ2-7 better at its end, which makes the J call doubtful. This CDR3 comprises 14 residues. The V gene's germline CDR1 is MRHNA and CDR2 SNTAGT. This CDR3 is CASSETGGDHEQYF. CDR3 sequence (DNA): TGTGCCAGCAGTGAAACAGGGGGCGACCACGAGCAGTACTTC.

The rearrangement links TRBV30 to TRBJ2-5; the match to TRBD1 covers 7 bases. V was pared by 1 base and J by 4 bases, with 0 bases of the junction left unmatched. The CDR3 extends over 12 amino acids. Germline V lookup: CDR1 GTSNPN, CDR2 SVGIG (reference sequence). The CDR3 loop is CAWSGQGETQYF. CDR3 DNA sequence: TGTGCCTGGAGTGGACAGGGAGAGACCCAGTACTTC.

The CDR3 DNA reads as TGTGCCAGCAGTGACGGAGGCTATGGCTACACCTTC. Amino acid sequence: CASSDGGYGYTF. This chain joins TRBV6-4 and TRBJ1-2; unclear D gene. The germline CDR1 and CDR2 sequences are MRHNA and SNTAGT. The CDR3 loop spans 12 amino acids. The V end was cut by 2 bases, the J end by 4 bases, with 5 bases between.

There are many counts of this clone. The V gene is TRBV7-9, the J gene TRBJ2-3; TRBD2 is a possible D gene (6 bases). The V end lost 5 bases, the J end lost 0 bases, and 18 bases lay between the germline ends. CDR1 SEHNR and CDR2 FQNEAQ come from the germline V gene (reference sequence). The CDR3 is 17 amino acids. CDR3 sequence (DNA): TGTGCCAGCAGCCATACCCCCCTAGCGCTTAGCACAGATACGCAGTATTTT. Its translation is CASSHTPLALSTDTQYF. The full variable domain, its missing parts supplied by reference TRBV7-9 and TRBJ2-3, is DTGVSQNPRHKITKRGQNVTFRCDPISEHNRLYWYRQTLGQGPEFLTYFQNEAQLEKSRLLSDRFSAERPKGSFSTLEIQRTEQGDSAMYLCASSHTPLALSTDTQYFGPGTRLTVL.

This clone has at least ten counts. The V call is TRBV5-1, the J call TRBJ2-5, with 9 bases lining up with TRBD1. The V gene's germline CDR1 is SGHRS and CDR2 YFSETQ. The CDR3 has 16 amino acids. The V segment lost 0 bases and the J segment 5 bases; nucleotides outside the gene matches: 8. DNA of the CDR3: TGCGCCAGCAGCTTGGGGGGGACAGGGACGTCCGAGACCCAGTACTTC. Amino acids: CASSLGGTGTSETQYF.

This clone was recorded a few times. The chain employs TRBV7-6 and TRBJ2-3; TRBD2 matches at 11 bases. The CDR3 extends over 18 amino acids. CDR1 and CDR2 (germline): SGHVS, FNYEAQ. V gave up 0 bases and J gave up 4 bases; unmatched junction bases: 9. In nucleotides, the CDR3 is TGTGCCAGCAGCTTAGCGTCGTTTGGACTAGCGGGCGCAGATACGCAGTATTTT. The encoded protein is CASSLASFGLAGADTQYF.

This clone turned up a few times. The chain joins TRBV10-2 to TRBJ2-5; 9 nucleotides match TRBD1. The DNA matches TRBJ2-7 better at its end, which makes the J call doubtful. Germline CDR1 is WSHSY and CDR2 is SAAADI. The CDR3 length is 15 residues. CDR3 sequence reads: CASMGRDRASYEQYF. CDR3 bases: TGCGCCAGCATGGGGAGGGACAGGGCCTCCTACGAGCAGTACTTC.

At least ten counts were recorded for this clone. The chain uses TRBV5-6 and TRBJ2-1, with 9 bases fitting TRBD1. Germline V lookup: CDR1 SGHDT, CDR2 YYEEEE. There are 13 residues in the CDR3. With 4 bases clipped from V and 9 bases from J, the junction kept 5 bases outside the gene matches. The CDR3 nucleotides are TGTGCCAGCAGCAGGGGACAGGGAGCTGAGCAGTTCTTC. It codes for CASSRGQGAEQFF.

At least ten counts were recorded for this clone. The chain employs TRBV7-9 and TRBJ2-7; D is perhaps TRBD1 (6 bases). The V end lost 6 bases, the J end lost 7 bases, and 13 bases lay between the germline ends. The CDR3 consists of 12 residues. CDR1 is SEHNR and CDR2 is FQNEAQ in the germline V gene (reference sequence). CDR3 bases: TGTGCCAGCAGATCAGGGGTCGGAGAGCAGTACGTC. Amino acid sequence: CASRSGVGEQYV.

This clone was observed a handful of times. The chain has TRBV28 and TRBJ1-1; 10 bases align to TRBD1. With V trimmed by 5 bases and J by 8 bases, 11 bases remained unmatched. Germline CDR1 MDHEN, CDR2 SYDVKM. This CDR3 comprises 15 residues. The CDR3 sequence: CASSGSGTGDGEAFF. The CDR3 DNA follows: TGTGCCAGCAGTGGTTCCGGGACAGGGGACGGGGAAGCTTTCTTT.

Ten or more counts support this clone. The rearrangement links TRBV6-6 to TRBJ1-5, with a possible D match to TRBD1 (5 bases). From germline, CDR1 is MNHNY and CDR2 SVGAGI (reference sequence). The V gene lost 4 bases and the J gene lost 5 bases, with 6 bases spanning the gap. The CDR3 consists of 12 residues. The CDR3 loop is CASSSTDQPQHF. CDR3 bases: TGTGCCAGCAGTTCGACAGATCAGCCCCAGCATTTT.

This clone was seen ten or more times. V gene TRBV27 combines with J gene TRBJ1-2; 9 bases line up with TRBD1. The germline CDR1 and CDR2 sequences are MNHEY and SMNVEV (reference sequence). The CDR3 contains 16 residues. J was trimmed by 0 bases and V by 6 bases; bases with no gene match: 8. The CDR3 DNA follows: TGTGCCAGCAGGAATCCGGGACAGGGAGCTAACTATGGCTACACCTTC. Its protein is CASRNPGQGANYGYTF.

This clone came up many times. The chain carries TRBV5-1 and TRBJ2-2; D uncertain. The ends were cut back, 4 bases at V and 4 bases at J, with 8 bases in the middle. Germline assignment: CDR1 SGHRS and CDR2 YFSETQ. The CDR3 totals 13 residues. The CDR3 coding sequence is TGCGCCAGCAGCCCGACAAGCACCGGGGAGCTGTTTTTT. Protein: CASSPTSTGELFF.

This clone was picked up many times. The chain employs TRBV9 and TRBJ1-2; D remains unclear. The CDR3 runs 17 residues. Germline CDR1 reads SGDLS; CDR2 reads YYNGEE. V dropped 1 base and J dropped 5 bases, with 21 bases sitting between them. The CDR3 region is CASSVQPFVLEEYGYTF. In DNA, the CDR3 is TGTGCCAGCAGCGTACAACCCTTTGTTTTAGAGGAATATGGCTACACCTTC.

This chain uses TRBV12-2 with TRBJ2-3; the D segment call TRBD2 is taken from the table without a DNA check. TRBV12-2 is labeled a pseudogene. CDR3 length: 18 residues. The CDR3 protein is CASRFGLAGVPHTDTQYF. The CDR3, as DNA: TGTGCAAGTCGCTTCGGACTAGCGGGAGTACCCCACACAGATACGCAGTATTTT.

This clone was seen ten or more times. The chain is built from TRBV7-8 and TRBJ1-5; TRBD1 matches at 9 bases. Trimming cost V 2 bases and J 5 bases; bases outside gene matches: 10. CDR1 and CDR2 (germline): SGHVS, FQNEAQ. CDR3 length: 17 residues. CDR3 amino acids: CASSLRERDRVDQPQHF. The CDR3 DNA reads as TGTGCCAGCAGCTTAAGGGAGAGGGACAGGGTTGATCAGCCCCAGCATTTT.

Only a few counts were recorded for this clone. V is TRBV11-1 and J is TRBJ2-5; D perhaps matches TRBD1 (5 bases). Trimming cost V 5 bases and J 5 bases, with 12 bases left between them. The CDR3 sequence is 13 residues long. Germline values: CDR1 SGHAT, CDR2 FQDESV (reference sequence). The CDR3 DNA is TGTGCCAGCAGCCTTGGGGCGGCTGAGACCCAGTACTTC. This codes for CASSLGAAETQYF.

This clone appeared many times. The J gene is TRBJ2-1, the V gene TRBV19, with D perhaps TRBD1 (5 bases). Per germline, CDR1 LNHDA and CDR2 SQIVND (reference sequence). Trimming took 7 bases from V and 4 from J, leaving 11 bases between them. The CDR3 runs 13 residues. CDR3 sequence reads: CASTTGLYNEQFF. CDR3 coding DNA: TGTGCCAGTACTACAGGATTATACAATGAGCAGTTCTTC.

This clone is medium-sized within its sample. The chain uses TRBV7-7 and TRBJ2-7; 11 bases are a match to TRBD2. CDR3 size: 15 residues. The germline V gene encodes CDR1 SSHAT and CDR2 FNYEAQ (reference sequence). The CDR3 nucleotides are TGTGCTAGCAGCTCCGGGACTAGCGGCCCCTACGAGCAGTACGTC. Amino acid sequence: CASSSGTSGPYEQYV.

A few counts support this clone. The genes are TRBV5-6 and TRBJ2-3; TRBD2 aligns across 7 bases. Trimming removed 2 bases from V and 5 bases from J; junction bases left unmatched: 5. The CDR3 is 14 residues long. The V gene's germline CDR1 is SGHDT and CDR2 YYEEEE. CDR3 sequence reads: CASSFGLGGDTQYF. For the CDR3, the DNA is TGTGCCAGCAGCTTCGGACTAGGAGGAGATACGCAGTATTTT.

This clone has ten or more counts. The chain is built from TRBV12-5 and TRBJ2-3; 8 nucleotides agree with TRBD1. The CDR3 runs 18 residues. V shed 4 bases, J shed 3 bases, and the junction held 15 bases outside the gene matches. Germline assignment: CDR1 LGHNT and CDR2 FRNRAP. The CDR3 sequence: CASGSNYLGTGDTDTQYF. DNA of the CDR3: TGTGCTAGTGGTTCTAACTACCTCGGGACAGGAGATACAGATACGCAGTATTTT. The full variable domain, completed using reference TRBV12-5 and TRBJ2-3, is DARVTQTPRHKVTEMGQEVTMRCQPILGHNTVFWYRQTMMQGLELLAYFRNRAPLDDSGMPKDRFSAEMPDATLATLKIQPSEPRDSAVYFCASGSNYLGTGDTDTQYFGPGTRLTVL.

This clone showed up many times. The V and J genes are TRBV6-1 and TRBJ2-3; 9 positions match TRBD1. The CDR3 totals 17 residues. Germline trimming cut 2 bases from V and 0 bases from J; bases unmatched to any gene: 6. Germline loops: CDR1 MNHNS, CDR2 SASEGT. The DNA for the CDR3 is TGTGCCAGCAGTGAAATAGGAGGGACAGGGAGCACAGATACGCAGTATTTT. It codes for CASSEIGGTGSTDTQYF.

This clone has only a few counts. The gene calls are TRBV7-9 and TRBJ2-3, with 12 bases fitting TRBD2. The V and J ends lost 4 bases and 7 bases, in that order; junction bases with no gene match: 3. CDR3 length equals 14 residues. The V gene's germline CDR1 is SEHNR and CDR2 FQNEAQ (reference sequence). CDR3 amino acids: CASSSLAGGNTQYF. DNA of the CDR3: TGTGCCAGCAGCTCGCTAGCGGGGGGGAATACGCAGTATTTT.

This clone was detected ten times or more. The chain recombines TRBV7-9 with TRBJ1-3; tentatively, D is TRBD1 (6 bases). The V end was cut by 5 bases, the J end by 3 bases, with 11 bases between. The CDR3 extends over 14 amino acids. Germline V lookup: CDR1 SEHNR, CDR2 FQNEAQ (reference sequence). This chain's CDR3 is CASSGTGFGNTIYF. In DNA form, the CDR3 reads TGTGCCAGCAGCGGAACAGGGTTTGGAAACACCATATATTTT.

There are many counts of this clone. At one boundary the junction diverges from the germline segment, which might be a read error. J is TRBJ1-1 and V is TRBV13; a weak D match, TRBD1 (5 bases). The CDR3 totals 14 residues. Per the germline V gene, CDR1 is PRHDT and CDR2 is FYEKMQ (reference sequence). CDR3 residues: CASSVGAVNTEAFF. CDR3 bases: TGTGCCAGCAGCGTAGGGGCCGTGAACACTGAAGCTTTCTTT.

This clone came up many times. V is TRBV19 and J is TRBJ1-2; 7 bases match TRBD1. V shed 2 bases and J 4 bases; nucleotides not matched to a gene: 7. The CDR3 is 15 amino acids. Germline assignment: CDR1 LNHDA and CDR2 SQIVND (reference sequence). CDR3 residues: CASSITGEYGYGYTF. In DNA form, the CDR3 reads TGTGCCAGTAGTATAACAGGGGAATATGGCTATGGCTACACCTTC. The full variable domain, rest sourced from reference TRBV19 and TRBJ1-2, is DGGITQSPKYLFRKEGQNVTLSCEQNLNHDAMYWYRQDPGQGLRLIYYSQIVNDFQKGDIAEGYSVSREKKESFPLTVTSAQKNPTAFYLCASSITGEYGYGYTFGSGTRLTVV.

This clone was found many times. The chain employs TRBV10-2 and TRBJ2-7, with TRBD1 matching over 7 bases. The CDR3 has 14 residues. V shed 5 bases and J 2 bases; nucleotides not matched to a gene: 6. Germline V lookup: CDR1 WSHSY, CDR2 SAAADI. For the CDR3, the DNA is TGCGCCAGCAGTACAGCACAGGGGACCTACGAGCAGTACTTC. This codes for CASSTAQGTYEQYF.

This clone has ten or more counts. This chain joins TRBV5-1 and TRBJ1-6; 8 bases align to TRBD1. This CDR3 comprises 14 residues. The trim removed 4 bases at V and 8 bases at J, leaving 5 bases unmatched. Germline assignment: CDR1 SGHRS and CDR2 YFSETQ. This chain's CDR3 is CASSAGTGDSPLHF. As DNA, the CDR3 is TGCGCCAGCAGCGCCGGGACAGGTGATTCACCCCTCCACTTT.

This clone was observed many times. In nucleotides, the CDR3 is TGCGCCAGCAGCTTTAGCGGGGGAACCTACGAGCAGTACTTC. It yields the protein CASSFSGGTYEQYF. The chain is built from TRBV5-1 and TRBJ2-7; TRBD2 aligns across 9 bases. Germline CDR1 and CDR2: SGHRS and YFSETQ. With V trimmed by 2 bases and J by 2 bases, 2 bases remained unmatched. CDR3 size: 14 residues. The whole variable domain, remainder taken from reference TRBV5-1 and TRBJ2-7, is KAGVTQTPRYLIKTRGQQVTLSCSPISGHRSVSWYQQTPGQGLQFLFEYFSETQRNKGNFPGRFSGRQFSNSRSEMNVSTLELGDSALYLCASSFSGGTYEQYFGPGTRLTVT.

There are many counts of this clone. The chain carries TRBV6-4 and TRBJ2-7; a weak D match, TRBD2 (6 bases). The ends were cut back, 11 bases at V and 7 bases at J, with 24 bases in the middle. The CDR3 has 14 amino acids. The germline V gene has CDR1 MRHNA and CDR2 SNTAGT. CDR3 loop: CAACSGGTEGEQYV. Written as DNA, the CDR3 is TGTGCCGCCTGTTCGGGCGGGACTGAAGGGGAGCAGTACGTC.